This TCR beta chain was obtained from a study of CD8+CD57+ T cells in acquired aplastic anemia. About the study: The average for DNA from sorted CD4+ and CD8+ cells was 3.2 ug.

Unmatched junction bases numbered 4, after V lost 6 bases and J lost 7 bases. The CDR3 runs to 14 residues. CDR1 and CDR2 from the germline V gene are DFQATT and SNEGSKA (reference sequence). The template for TCR beta VDJ and CDR3 sequence profiling was genomic DNA. TCRdb re-called the reads through MiXCR, storing one row per CDR3 protein. Among 150,000 to 200,000 distinct CDR3 sequences listed, around 40% were seen once. In its sample, this clonotype was seen many times. No antigen is known for it. Study-level results: Overlap between patients and controls comprised 25 to 35 CD8+ CDR3 sequences.

This TCR came from a human donor in good health. Specimen: sorted CD4+, CD8+, or CD8+CD57+ T cells (not recorded which) from PBMCs. J is TRBJ2-1 and V is TRBV20-1; 15 nucleotides line up with TRBD2. CDR3 DNA sequence: TGCAGTGCCACCGGGACTAGCGGGAGGAATGAGCAGTTCTTC. This sequence encodes CSATGTSGRNEQFF.